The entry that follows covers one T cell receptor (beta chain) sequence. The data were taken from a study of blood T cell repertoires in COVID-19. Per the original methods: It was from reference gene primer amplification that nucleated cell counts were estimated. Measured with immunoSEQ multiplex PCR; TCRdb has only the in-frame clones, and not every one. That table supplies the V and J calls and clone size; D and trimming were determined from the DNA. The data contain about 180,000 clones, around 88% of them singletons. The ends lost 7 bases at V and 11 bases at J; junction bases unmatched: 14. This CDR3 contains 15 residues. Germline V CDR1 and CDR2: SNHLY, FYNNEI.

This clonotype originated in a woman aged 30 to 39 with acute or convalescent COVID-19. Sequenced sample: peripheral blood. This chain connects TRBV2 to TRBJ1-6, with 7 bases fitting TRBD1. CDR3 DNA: TGTGCCAGCACCGCATCGACAGGGAGTGGCGCACCCCTCCACTTT. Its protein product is CASTASTGSGAPLHF.